This T cell receptor beta chain was captured by sequencing in a study of T cells of healthy individuals. The CDR3 extends over 15 amino acids. Germline V gene sequence: CDR1 MDHEN, CDR2 SYDVKM. V was pared by 4 bases and J by 4 bases, with 16 bases between. In its sample, this clonotype was seen a few times. TCRdb ran MiXCR on the 5' RACE reads and lists one entry per CDR3 protein. This table has around 79,000 distinct CDR3 sequences, approximately 5.4% appearing once. The chain employs TRBV28 and TRBJ1-2, with a possible D match to TRBD1 (5 bases). This clonotype originated in a female donor in good health. The CDR3 region has the DNA TGTGCCAGCAGTTCTATCCCCTCCCAGGGCTATGGCTACACCTTC. It specifies CASSSIPSQGYGYTF.